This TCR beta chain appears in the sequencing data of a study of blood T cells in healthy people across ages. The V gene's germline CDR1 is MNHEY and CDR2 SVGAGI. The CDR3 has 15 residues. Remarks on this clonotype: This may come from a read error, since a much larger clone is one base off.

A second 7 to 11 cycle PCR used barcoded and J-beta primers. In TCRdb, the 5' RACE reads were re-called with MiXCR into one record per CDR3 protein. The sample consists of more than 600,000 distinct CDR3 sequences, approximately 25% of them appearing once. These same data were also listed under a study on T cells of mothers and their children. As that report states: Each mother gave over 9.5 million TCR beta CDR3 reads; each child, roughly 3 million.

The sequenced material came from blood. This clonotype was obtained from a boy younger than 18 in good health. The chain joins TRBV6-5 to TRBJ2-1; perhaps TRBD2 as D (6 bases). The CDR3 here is CASSYSIPSDNERFF. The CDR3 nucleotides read TGTGCCAGCAGTTACTCGATTCCTAGCGACAATGAGCGGTTCTTC.